The 11 T cell receptor beta chains in this list originate from one sample, sequenced in a study of cytotoxic CD8 clonotypes in ibrutinib-treated CLL. Clones were read by immunoSEQ multiplex PCR, and TCRdb kept only the in-frame ones, dropping some. This table has about 68,000 clones, 68% appearing once. Sequenced here: PBMCs, sampled after 12 months of ibrutinib treatment. Receptor source: a human donor with chronic lymphocytic leukemia.

The chain joins TRBV7-9 to TRBJ2-2; 9 nucleotides line up with TRBD1. Germline V gene lookup returns CDR1 SEHNR and CDR2 FQNEAQ (reference sequence). The V and J ends lost 8 bases and 6 bases, in that order; junction bases with no gene match: 10. The CDR3 runs to 15 residues. This CDR3 reads CASGYGTGRPGELFF. The CDR3, as DNA: TGTGCCAGCGGCTACGGGACAGGGCGCCCCGGGGAGCTGTTTTTT.

The rearrangement links TRBV20-1 to TRBJ2-2, with unresolved D. This CDR3 has 8 residues. Germline assignment: CDR1 DFQATT and CDR2 SNEGSKA (reference sequence). With 6 bases removed from V and 7 bases from J, the gap between germline ends came to 0 bases. The CDR3 loop is CSAGELFF. The CDR3 DNA is TGCAGTGCCGGGGAGCTGTTTTTT.

This clone was observed a handful of times. The rearrangement links TRBV7-8 to TRBJ2-1; 11 nucleotides line up with TRBD2. This CDR3 has 16 residues. Per germline, CDR1 SGHVS and CDR2 FQNEAQ. V trimming: 5 bases; J trimming: 4 bases; junction bases outside the gene matches: 7. CDR3 region: CASSTLSGGAYNEQFF. CDR3 nucleotides: TGTGCCAGCAGCACCCTTAGCGGGGGGGCGTACAATGAGCAGTTCTTC.

The rearrangement uses TRBV7-3 and TRBJ2-3; unclear D gene. V was shortened by 5 bases and J by 6 bases, with 12 bases between the two germline ends. CDR1 is SGHTA and CDR2 is FQGTGA in the germline V gene. The CDR3 is 13 amino acids. In DNA, the CDR3 is TGTGCCAGCAGCATAAATATCGGCGATACGCAGTATTTT. It is translated as CASSINIGDTQYF.

The V and J genes are TRBV11-2 and TRBJ1-1; a possible D gene is TRBD1 (6 bases). V was shortened by 5 bases and J by 1 base, with 14 bases between the two germline ends. This CDR3 has 15 residues. Per the germline V gene, CDR1 is SGHAT and CDR2 is FQNNGV. The CDR3 coding sequence is TGTGCCAGCAGCCTCCTGACAGGACCGAACACTGAAGCTTTCTTT. Protein product: CASSLLTGPNTEAFF.

This clone was counted a single time. The CDR3 region has the DNA TGTGCCAGCAGCCCGCGGGGGGGCTCCTACAATGAGCAGTTCTTC. Protein product: CASSPRGGSYNEQFF. This chain links TRBV11-2 with TRBJ2-1; 9 bases match TRBD2. This CDR3 contains 15 residues. J was trimmed by 0 bases and V by 5 bases; bases with no gene match: 2. Looked up from germline, CDR1 is SGHAT and CDR2 is FQNNGV.

This clone showed up just a few times. The chain joins TRBV30 to TRBJ2-7, with a weak D call TRBD2 (6 bases). Between the trimmed V and J ends, which lost 4 bases and 12 bases, there was a span of 19 bases. CDR1 and CDR2 (germline): GTSNPN, SVGIG (reference sequence). This CDR3 has 12 residues. The CDR3 reads CAWTGVRVGWYF. The CDR3 nucleotides read TGTGCCTGGACGGGGGTGCGAGTAGGATGGTACTTC.

The chain is built from TRBV30 and TRBJ2-7; TRBD1 aligns across 8 bases. This CDR3 is built from 14 residues. The germline V gene has CDR1 GTSNPN and CDR2 SVGIG (reference sequence). The junction had 11 bases not matched to a gene; V was cut back by 5 bases and J by 5 bases. CDR3 sequence (DNA): TGTGCCTGGGAGAGGACAGGGAAGTTCCACGAGCAGTACTTC. This codes for CAWERTGKFHEQYF.

This clone was picked up a small number of times. The chain combines TRBV10-3 with TRBJ1-5, with TRBD1 as a possible D gene (5 bases). Germline values: CDR1 ENHRY, CDR2 SYGVKD. This CDR3 is built from 14 residues. V was clipped by 3 bases and J by 1 base, with 7 bases between them. DNA for the CDR3: TGTGCCATCAGTGATGGGGGAAGCAATCAGCCCCAGCATTTT. Translation: CAISDGGSNQPQHF.

A few counts support this clone. The chain recombines TRBV7-2 with TRBJ1-5; the D is unclear. The CDR3 consists of 13 residues. In germline, CDR1 is SGHTA, CDR2 FQGNSA. Trimming pared 1 base from V and 1 base from J, leaving 2 bases between. The CDR3 DNA sequence: TGTGCCAGCAGCTTAGACAGCAATCAGCCCCAGCATTTT. Translating it yields CASSLDSNQPQHF.

The rearrangement uses TRBV29-1 and TRBJ2-7; no clear D. This CDR3 is built from 15 residues. Germline V gene sequence: CDR1 SQVTM, CDR2 ANQGSEA. Trimming shortened V by 0 bases and J by 3 bases, and 15 bases separated the two germline ends. CDR3 sequence reads: CSVEDQAGLIYEQYF. The CDR3 nucleotides read TGCAGCGTTGAAGATCAGGCAGGTTTAATCTACGAGCAGTACTTC.